This is a list of T cell receptor beta chains from one sample in a study of regulatory T cells in long-lasting Graves disease. TCRdb ran MiXCR on the multiplex PCR reads and lists one entry per CDR3 protein. The sample lists approximately 400,000 distinct CDR3 sequences, about 20% occurring once. Sequenced here: peripheral blood mononuclear cells (PBMCs), sampled when the disease was refractory, from a patient treated with antithyroid drugs. These TCRs come from a female donor with Graves disease. CDR3s include the opening cysteine and the closing phenylalanine or tryptophan. Fields, in order: clone size, V gene, D gene, J gene, CDR3 DNA, CDR3 protein. D genes are given only for firm matches. Some rows have no size entry. The others give once, few or many, or a class for an expanded clone.

clone size: NA; V gene: TRBV2; D gene: TRBD2; J gene: TRBJ2-1; CDR3 DNA: TGTGCCAGCAGTGCAGAGCTAGCGGGAGTTGGTGAGCAGTTCTTC; CDR3 protein: CASSAELAGVGEQFF
clone size: many; V gene: TRBV25-1; D gene: TRBD1; J gene: TRBJ2-2; CDR3 DNA: TGTGCCAGCAGTGATCTCGGACAGGGGGCTCACGGGGAGCTGTTTTTT; CDR3 protein: CASSDLGQGAHGELFF
clone size: NA; V gene: TRBV18; D gene: NA; J gene: TRBJ2-7; CDR3 DNA: TGTGCCAGCTCACCCATCTCATCCTACGAGCAGTACTTC; CDR3 protein: CASSPISSYEQYF
clone size: NA; V gene: TRBV10-3; D gene: NA; J gene: TRBJ2-7; CDR3 DNA: TGTGCCATCAGTTGGGGCCTCACCCAGAACGAGCAGTACTTC; CDR3 protein: CAISWGLTQNEQYF
clone size: NA; V gene: TRBV7-2; D gene: TRBD2; J gene: TRBJ2-1; CDR3 DNA: TGTGCCAGCGCTCCTAGCGGAACCTACAATGAGCAGTTCTTC; CDR3 protein: CASAPSGTYNEQFF
clone size: few; V gene: TRBV20-1; D gene: NA; J gene: TRBJ1-1; CDR3 DNA: TGCAGTGCTAGAGATCCTAGGGGGGGCACTGAAGCTTTCTTT; CDR3 protein: CSARDPRGGTEAFF
clone size: few; V gene: TRBV6-1; D gene: TRBD1; J gene: TRBJ2-7; CDR3 DNA: TGTGCCAGCAGTGAAGGACAGGGAAGTTCCTACGAGCAGTACTTC; CDR3 protein: CASSEGQGSSYEQYF
clone size: NA; V gene: TRBV2; D gene: TRBD2; J gene: TRBJ2-2; CDR3 DNA: TGTGCCAGCACTCCCCGGGTGGCGGGAGGGCCGGGCACCGGGGAGCTGTTTTTT; CDR3 protein: CASTPRVAGGPGTGELFF
clone size: few; V gene: TRBV5-1; D gene: NA; J gene: TRBJ2-7; CDR3 DNA: TGCGCCAGCAGCTTGGGGGGGCAGATGTCCTACGAGCAGTACTTC; CDR3 protein: CASSLGGQMSYEQYF
clone size: NA; V gene: TRBV5-1; D gene: NA; J gene: TRBJ2-5; CDR3 DNA: TGCGCCAGCAGCTTTAACACAGCGGCACAAGAGACCCAGTACTTC; CDR3 protein: CASSFNTAAQETQYF
clone size: many; V gene: TRBV27; D gene: TRBD1; J gene: TRBJ1-2; CDR3 DNA: TGTGCCAGCAGTTCGCAAACAGGGGGGGCTTATGGCTACACCTTC; CDR3 protein: CASSSQTGGAYGYTF
clone size: NA; V gene: TRBV20-1; D gene: TRBD2; J gene: TRBJ2-2; CDR3 DNA: TGCAGTGCTAGACGAGCGGGAGGGCCCGGGGAGCTGTTTTTT; CDR3 protein: CSARRAGGPGELFF
clone size: many; V gene: TRBV12-3/TRBV12-4; D gene: TRBD1; J gene: TRBJ2-7; CDR3 DNA: TGTGCCAGCAGCTTCGGGACAGGGGGCTCCTACGAGCAGTACTTC; CDR3 protein: CASSFGTGGSYEQYF
clone size: many; V gene: TRBV24-1; D gene: NA; J gene: TRBJ1-2; CDR3 DNA: TGTGCCACCAGCCCCACCCCAGGGGCCGCTTTGTACTATGGCTACACCTTC; CDR3 protein: CATSPTPGAALYYGYTF
clone size: few; V gene: TRBV2; D gene: NA; J gene: TRBJ2-5; CDR3 DNA: TGTGCCAGCAGAACAGGGACGGAGACCCAGTACTTC; CDR3 protein: CASRTGTETQYF
clone size: NA; V gene: TRBV12-3/TRBV12-4; D gene: NA; J gene: TRBJ2-2; CDR3 DNA: TGTGCCAGCAGTTTAACTGACGGGGAGCTGTTTTTT; CDR3 protein: CASSLTDGELFF
clone size: many; V gene: TRBV6-5; D gene: TRBD1; J gene: TRBJ1-1; CDR3 DNA: TGTGCCAGCAGTTACAAGAGGGGGCAAAGCGCTGGAGCTTTCTTT; CDR3 protein: CASSYKRGQSAGAFF
clone size: few; V gene: TRBV6-2/TRBV6-3; D gene: TRBD1; J gene: TRBJ2-1; CDR3 DNA: TGTGCCAGCAGTTCCCGACAGGGTAGGGCCTACAATGAGCAGTTCTTC; CDR3 protein: CASSSRQGRAYNEQFF
clone size: many; V gene: TRBV2; D gene: NA; J gene: TRBJ2-7; CDR3 DNA: TGTGCCAGCGGGAAAGATAGCTCCTACGAGCAGTACTTC; CDR3 protein: CASGKDSSYEQYF
clone size: NA; V gene: TRBV5-1; D gene: TRBD1; J gene: TRBJ1-1; CDR3 DNA: TGCGCCAGCAGCCAGGGACAGGGGGCGTGGGCTGAAGCTTTCTTT; CDR3 protein: CASSQGQGAWAEAFF
clone size: NA; V gene: TRBV3-2; D gene: NA; J gene: TRBJ2-7; CDR3 DNA: TGTGCCAGCAGCCCTCGAATCCTTCTGGGACTAGCGGAGGGGGTATGGGAGCAGTACTTC; CDR3 protein: CASSPRILLGLAEGVWEQYF
clone size: many; V gene: TRBV28; D gene: TRBD1; J gene: TRBJ1-5; CDR3 DNA: TGTGCCAGCAGTTTTCCGGACAGGGGCGGGAGTCAGCCCCAGCATTTT; CDR3 protein: CASSFPDRGGSQPQHF
clone size: many; V gene: TRBV10-2; D gene: TRBD2; J gene: TRBJ2-2; CDR3 DNA: TGCGCCAGCACCCCGGGACTAGCGGGAGTATACTTCGGAAACACCGGGGAGCTGTTTTTT; CDR3 protein: CASTPGLAGVYFGNTGELFF
clone size: NA; V gene: TRBV3-1; D gene: TRBD2; J gene: TRBJ2-7; CDR3 DNA: TGTGCCAGCAGCCAAGAGAATAGCGGGATGTACGAGCAGTACTTC; CDR3 protein: CASSQENSGMYEQYF
clone size: NA; V gene: TRBV15; D gene: TRBD2; J gene: TRBJ2-5; CDR3 DNA: TGTGCCACCAGCAGAGATAGGGGGGCGGGAGGGCCTTTAGAGACCCAGTACTTC; CDR3 protein: CATSRDRGAGGPLETQYF
clone size: NA; V gene: TRBV4-1; D gene: NA; J gene: TRBJ1-2; CDR3 DNA: TGCGCCAGCAGCCAAATGACGACCGCTAACTATGGCTACACCTTC; CDR3 protein: CASSQMTTANYGYTF
clone size: NA; V gene: TRBV5-1; D gene: TRBD2; J gene: TRBJ2-2; CDR3 DNA: TGCGCCAGCAGCTTCAAGCGGGATACGAGGACCGGGGAGCTGTTTTTT; CDR3 protein: CASSFKRDTRTGELFF
clone size: many; V gene: TRBV2; D gene: NA; J gene: TRBJ2-1; CDR3 DNA: TGTGCCAGCATCCCTAGGGTGAGAGATCATGAGCAGTTCTTC; CDR3 protein: CASIPRVRDHEQFF
clone size: few; V gene: TRBV7-9; D gene: TRBD1; J gene: TRBJ2-5; CDR3 DNA: TGTGCCAGCCATTCCCCAGGGGGCCCTCAAGAGACCCAGTACTTC; CDR3 protein: CASHSPGGPQETQYF
clone size: few; V gene: TRBV6-1; D gene: NA; J gene: TRBJ2-7; CDR3 DNA: TGTGCCAGCAGCCTCAAGGCGGAAAATCAGTACTTC; CDR3 protein: CASSLKAENQYF
clone size: few; V gene: TRBV4-3; D gene: NA; J gene: TRBJ2-5; CDR3 DNA: TGCGCCAGCAGCCAAATTACGGGAATACAAGAGACCCAGTACTTC; CDR3 protein: CASSQITGIQETQYF
clone size: NA; V gene: TRBV6-5; D gene: TRBD1; J gene: TRBJ1-5; CDR3 DNA: TGTGCCAGCAGTTACTCGTCGCAGGGGGGCCCCTTTAACCAGCCCCAGCATTTT; CDR3 protein: CASSYSSQGGPFNQPQHF
clone size: many; V gene: TRBV7-2; D gene: NA; J gene: TRBJ2-7; CDR3 DNA: TGTGCCAGCAGCTTAAAGGCTAATTACGAGCAGTACTTC; CDR3 protein: CASSLKANYEQYF
clone size: NA; V gene: TRBV5-1; D gene: NA; J gene: TRBJ2-5; CDR3 DNA: TGCGCCAGCTCCGCCCCGGGAGAGACCCAGTACTTC; CDR3 protein: CASSAPGETQYF
clone size: many; V gene: TRBV6-1; D gene: TRBD1; J gene: TRBJ2-7; CDR3 DNA: TGTGCCAGCAGAGAGACAGGGATCTACGAGCAGTACTTC; CDR3 protein: CASRETGIYEQYF
clone size: NA; V gene: TRBV25-1; D gene: NA; J gene: TRBJ1-1; CDR3 DNA: TGTGCCAGCAGTGCCAAGGGAGTATACACTGAAGCTTTCTTT; CDR3 protein: CASSAKGVYTEAFF
clone size: few; V gene: TRBV5-1; D gene: TRBD1; J gene: TRBJ1-2; CDR3 DNA: TGCGCCAGCAGCTTGCTCACGGGGACAGGGCATGGCTACACCTTC; CDR3 protein: CASSLLTGTGHGYTF
clone size: many; V gene: TRBV6-1; D gene: NA; J gene: TRBJ1-5; CDR3 DNA: TGTGCCAGCAGTCAAGGGAGGAATCAGCCCCAGCATTTT; CDR3 protein: CASSQGRNQPQHF
clone size: many; V gene: TRBV27; D gene: NA; J gene: TRBJ1-2; CDR3 DNA: TGTGCCAGCAGCTGGGACGGAGCTAACTATGGCTACACCTTC; CDR3 protein: CASSWDGANYGYTF
clone size: few; V gene: TRBV5-1; D gene: NA; J gene: TRBJ1-1; CDR3 DNA: TGCGCCAGCAGCTTGGTCCAGGTAGGGCGTGACACTGAAGCTTTCTTT; CDR3 protein: CASSLVQVGRDTEAFF
clone size: NA; V gene: TRBV19; D gene: TRBD2; J gene: TRBJ2-1; CDR3 DNA: TGTGCCAGTCGGAATACCGGGCTAGCGGGAGGGATCTACAATGAGCAGTTCTTC; CDR3 protein: CASRNTGLAGGIYNEQFF
clone size: NA; V gene: TRBV27; D gene: TRBD2; J gene: TRBJ2-7; CDR3 DNA: TGTGCCAGCAGTGGGACTAGCGGGAGGTCCTACGAGCAGTACTTC; CDR3 protein: CASSGTSGRSYEQYF
clone size: NA; V gene: TRBV20-1; D gene: TRBD2; J gene: TRBJ2-7; CDR3 DNA: TGCAGTGCTAGACAGCGGGAAAGACCCTACGAGCAGTACTTC; CDR3 protein: CSARQRERPYEQYF
clone size: NA; V gene: TRBV6-1; D gene: TRBD2; J gene: TRBJ2-1; CDR3 DNA: TGTGCCAGCATCTCCGGACTAGCGGGAGACAATGAGCAGTTCTTC; CDR3 protein: CASISGLAGDNEQFF
clone size: NA; V gene: TRBV28; D gene: NA; J gene: TRBJ2-1; CDR3 DNA: TGTGCCAGCAGTTCACCGACTAGAAGCGGTGAGCAGTTCTTC; CDR3 protein: CASSSPTRSGEQFF
clone size: NA; V gene: TRBV7-9; D gene: NA; J gene: TRBJ2-4; CDR3 DNA: TGTGCCAGCAGCTTAGCGCGGGCAGGAACCAAGTACTTC; CDR3 protein: CASSLARAGTKYF
clone size: few; V gene: TRBV5-1; D gene: NA; J gene: TRBJ2-7; CDR3 DNA: TGCGCCAGCAGCGCCACTGTGCCCTCCTACGAGCAGTACTTC; CDR3 protein: CASSATVPSYEQYF
clone size: NA; V gene: TRBV24-1; D gene: NA; J gene: TRBJ2-5; CDR3 DNA: TGTGCCACCAGTGATTCAGAGACCCAGTACTTC; CDR3 protein: CATSDSETQYF
clone size: once; V gene: TRBV10-3; D gene: NA; J gene: TRBJ1-1; CDR3 DNA: TGTGCCATACGGGACTCGGGCACTGAAGCTTTCTTT; CDR3 protein: CAIRDSGTEAFF
clone size: NA; V gene: TRBV4-1; D gene: NA; J gene: TRBJ1-6; CDR3 DNA: TGCGCCAGCAGCCAAGATGGGACCCCTTCCTATAATTCACCCCTCCACTTT; CDR3 protein: CASSQDGTPSYNSPLHF
clone size: many; V gene: TRBV7-2; D gene: TRBD2; J gene: TRBJ2-7; CDR3 DNA: TGTGCCAGCAGCTTAGCCGGAGGACTAGTCTCCTACGAGCAGTACTTC; CDR3 protein: CASSLAGGLVSYEQYF
clone size: NA; V gene: TRBV6-1; D gene: TRBD1; J gene: TRBJ2-7; CDR3 DNA: TGTGCCAGCAGTGCGTCTGGGACAGGGGGCTACGAGCAGTACTTC; CDR3 protein: CASSASGTGGYEQYF
clone size: many; V gene: TRBV27; D gene: NA; J gene: TRBJ1-2; CDR3 DNA: TGTGCCAGCAGTTTAAAATGGGACTCCCGGACGGGGGGCTACACCTTC; CDR3 protein: CASSLKWDSRTGGYTF
clone size: many; V gene: TRBV28; D gene: NA; J gene: TRBJ1-2; CDR3 DNA: TGTGCCAGCAGTTTGGCAGGCGAGGGCTACACCTTC; CDR3 protein: CASSLAGEGYTF
clone size: few; V gene: TRBV30; D gene: NA; J gene: TRBJ1-2; CDR3 DNA: TGTGCCTGGACCCGGAATCCGATCATTAACTATGGCTACACCTTC; CDR3 protein: CAWTRNPIINYGYTF